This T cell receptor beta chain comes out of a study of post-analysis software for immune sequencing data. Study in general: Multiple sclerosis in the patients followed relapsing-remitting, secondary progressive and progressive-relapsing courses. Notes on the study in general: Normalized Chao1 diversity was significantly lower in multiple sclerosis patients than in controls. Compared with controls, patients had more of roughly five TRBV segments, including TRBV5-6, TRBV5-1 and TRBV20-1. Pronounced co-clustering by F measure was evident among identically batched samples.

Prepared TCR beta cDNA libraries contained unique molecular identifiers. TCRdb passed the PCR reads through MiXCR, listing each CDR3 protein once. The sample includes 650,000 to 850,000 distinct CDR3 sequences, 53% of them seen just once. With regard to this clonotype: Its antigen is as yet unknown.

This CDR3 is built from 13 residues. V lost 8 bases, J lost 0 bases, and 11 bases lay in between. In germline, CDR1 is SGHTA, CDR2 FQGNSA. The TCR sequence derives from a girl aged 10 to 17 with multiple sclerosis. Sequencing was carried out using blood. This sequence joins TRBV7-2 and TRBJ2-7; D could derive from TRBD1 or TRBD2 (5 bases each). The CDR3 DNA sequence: TGTGCCAGCCGGGACCCGAGCTCCTACGAGCAGTACTTC. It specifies CASRDPSSYEQYF.